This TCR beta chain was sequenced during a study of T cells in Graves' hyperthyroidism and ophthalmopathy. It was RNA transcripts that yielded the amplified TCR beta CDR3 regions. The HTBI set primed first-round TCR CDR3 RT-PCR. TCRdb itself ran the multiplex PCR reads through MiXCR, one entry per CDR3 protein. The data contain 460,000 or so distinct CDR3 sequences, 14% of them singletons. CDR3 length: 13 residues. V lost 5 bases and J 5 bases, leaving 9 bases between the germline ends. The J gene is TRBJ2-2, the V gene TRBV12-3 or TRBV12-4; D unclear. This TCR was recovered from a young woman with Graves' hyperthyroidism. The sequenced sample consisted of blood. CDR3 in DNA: TGTGCCAGCAGTCCTTATAGGACCGGGGAGCTGTTTTTT. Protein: CASSPYRTGELFF.